A selection of T cell receptor beta chains follows, all from one sample in a study of blood T cell repertoires in COVID-19. Clones were sequenced by immunoSEQ multiplex PCR, and TCRdb holds only the in-frame ones, with some missing. The sample lists nearly 250,000 clones, around nine tenths occurring once. Sequencing input: peripheral blood. The receptors here all came from an older woman who had recovered from COVID-19. The CDR3 runs from the conserved cysteine through the conserved F or W. Each record gives: D gene, V gene, J gene, clone size, CDR3 protein, CDR3 DNA. A D gene is named only where the DNA matches it firmly. Clone size is not always given. Where it is, it says once, few, many or a class for expanded clones.

D: TRBD1
V: TRBV25-1
J: TRBJ2-7
size: -
CDR3: CASNDGDRGHYEQYF
DNA: TGTGCCAGCAACGATGGGGACAGGGGACACTACGAGCAGTACTTC

D: -
V: TRBV3-1/TRBV3-2
J: TRBJ2-5
size: few
CDR3: CASSQDGRARETQYF
DNA: TGTGCCAGCAGCCAAGATGGCAGGGCTAGGGAGACCCAGTACTTC

D: -
V: TRBV27
J: TRBJ1-2
size: few
CDR3: CASSSTGKIFGYTF
DNA: TGTGCCAGCAGTTCTACAGGGAAAATTTTTGGCTACACCTTC

D: -
V: TRBV7-2
J: TRBJ1-5
size: -
CDR3: CASSPYTGKFGNQPQHF
DNA: TGTGCCAGCAGCCCCTATACAGGGAAGTTTGGCAATCAGCCCCAGCATTTT

D: TRBD2
V: TRBV29-1
J: TRBJ2-1
size: -
CDR3: CSVEDPLAGGPYNEQFF
DNA: TGCAGCGTTGAAGATCCACTAGCGGGGGGGCCCTACAATGAGCAGTTCTTC

D: TRBD1
V: TRBV5-1
J: TRBJ1-2
size: -
CDR3: CASSAEGTAYYGYTF
DNA: TGCGCCAGCAGCGCGGAGGGGACAGCATACTATGGCTACACCTTC

D: -
V: TRBV6-5
J: TRBJ2-1
size: -
CDR3: CASRQQSGTSNEQFF
DNA: TGTGCCAGCAGACAACAATCCGGGACTTCCAATGAGCAGTTCTTC

D: TRBD1
V: TRBV25-1
J: TRBJ1-2
size: -
CDR3: CASAGTGGPMLNYGYTF
DNA: TGTGCCAGCGCCGGGACAGGGGGACCAATGTTAAACTATGGCTACACCTTC

D: -
V: TRBV28
J: TRBJ1-2
size: -
CDR3: CASSLPGYGYTF
DNA: TGTGCCAGCAGTTTACCCGGCTATGGCTACACCTTC

D: TRBD2
V: TRBV3-1/TRBV3-2
J: TRBJ2-7
size: once
CDR3: CASSLIAGGREQYF
DNA: TGTGCCAGCAGCCTTATTGCGGGGGGGCGAGAGCAGTACTTC

D: -
V: TRBV7-9
J: TRBJ2-1
size: -
CDR3: CASSLEAETEQFF
DNA: TGTGCCAGCAGCTTAGAGGCGGAAACTGAGCAGTTCTTC

D: -
V: TRBV28
J: TRBJ2-7
size: -
CDR3: CASSLVVGSGEQYF
DNA: TGTGCCAGCAGTTTGGTAGTTGGTTCGGGCGAGCAGTACTTC

D: -
V: TRBV6-1
J: TRBJ1-5
size: -
CDR3: CASSEDRSYNQPQHF
DNA: TGTGCCAGCAGTGAAGACAGATCTTACAATCAGCCCCAGCATTTT

D: -
V: TRBV5-6
J: TRBJ2-5
size: -
CDR3: CASSLVGRWDTGETQYF
DNA: TGTGCCAGCAGCTTGGTGGGTCGGTGGGACACCGGGGAGACCCAGTACTTC

D: -
V: TRBV19
J: TRBJ2-3
size: -
CDR3: CASSFSVDHEWSEVNTQYF
DNA: TGTGCCAGTAGTTTTTCGGTCGACCACGAATGGAGTGAGGTGAATACGCAGTATTTT

D: -
V: TRBV7-3
J: TRBJ2-4
size: -
CDR3: CASSASWGDIQYF
DNA: TGTGCCAGCAGCGCCTCTTGGGGGGACATTCAGTACTTC

D: -
V: TRBV18
J: TRBJ1-5
size: -
CDR3: CASSPPGGDSNQPQHF
DNA: TGTGCCAGCTCACCACCGGGAGGGGATAGCAATCAGCCCCAGCATTTT

D: TRBD1
V: TRBV7-3
J: TRBJ1-2
size: few
CDR3: CASSLGQGAVGGYTF
DNA: TGTGCCAGCAGCTTGGGACAGGGGGCGGTTGGTGGCTACACCTTC

D: TRBD1
V: TRBV5-1
J: TRBJ2-5
size: -
CDR3: CARGQGFQETQYF
DNA: TGCGCCAGAGGACAGGGGTTTCAGGAGACCCAGTACTTC

D: TRBD1
V: TRBV7-9
J: TRBJ1-1
size: -
CDR3: CASSSGQGSGQFMAFF
DNA: TGTGCCAGCAGCTCTGGACAGGGAAGCGGTCAATTCATGGCTTTCTTT

D: TRBD1
V: TRBV7-2
J: TRBJ2-4
size: -
CDR3: CASSYRGDIQYF
DNA: TGTGCCAGCAGCTACAGGGGGGACATTCAGTACTTC

D: -
V: TRBV29-1
J: TRBJ2-7
size: -
CDR3: CSVAPRQDGSGEQYF
DNA: TGCAGCGTTGCCCCCCGACAGGACGGAAGTGGCGAGCAGTACTTC

D: TRBD2
V: TRBV28
J: TRBJ2-7
size: -
CDR3: CASSLLPRGAVLSYEQYF
DNA: TGTGCCAGCAGTTTATTACCGCGGGGGGCCGTGCTTTCCTACGAGCAGTACTTC

D: -
V: TRBV6-5
J: TRBJ1-3
size: -
CDR3: CASSYSAGAGGNTIYF
DNA: TGTGCCAGCAGTTACTCGGCAGGGGCAGGGGGAAACACCATATATTTT

D: -
V: TRBV9
J: TRBJ1-4
size: -
CDR3: CASSVSAGLSEKLFF
DNA: TGTGCCAGCAGCGTTTCCGCAGGGTTGAGCGAAAAACTGTTTTTT

D: TRBD1
V: TRBV11-2
J: TRBJ2-5
size: -
CDR3: CASSPGQGRTQYF
DNA: TGTGCCAGCAGCCCAGGACAGGGTCGGACCCAGTACTTC

D: -
V: TRBV14
J: TRBJ2-4
size: -
CDR3: CASSPEAGIQYF
DNA: TGTGCCAGCAGCCCGGAGGCGGGCATTCAGTACTTC

D: TRBD2
V: TRBV14
J: TRBJ2-5
size: -
CDR3: CASSRGRGRETQYF
DNA: TGTGCCAGCAGCCGAGGGAGGGGTCGGGAGACCCAGTACTTC

D: TRBD1
V: TRBV28
J: TRBJ1-1
size: -
CDR3: CASSSDGQGIPEAFF
DNA: TGTGCCAGCAGTTCTGACGGACAGGGGATCCCTGAAGCTTTCTTT

D: -
V: TRBV9
J: TRBJ1-1
size: -
CDR3: CASSVFEYTEAFF
DNA: TGTGCCAGCAGCGTATTTGAGTACACTGAAGCTTTCTTT

D: -
V: TRBV6-6
J: TRBJ2-7
size: -
CDR3: CASKFQDSSYEQYF
DNA: TGTGCCAGCAAATTTCAGGACAGCTCCTACGAGCAGTACTTC

D: -
V: TRBV15
J: TRBJ1-2
size: -
CDR3: CATSRSDRNYGYTF
DNA: TGTGCCACCAGCAGATCCGACAGAAACTATGGCTACACCTTC

D: -
V: TRBV27
J: TRBJ2-1
size: -
CDR3: CASSFRGKDEQFF
DNA: TGTGCCAGCAGTTTCAGGGGAAAGGATGAGCAGTTCTTC

D: TRBD1
V: TRBV5-1
J: TRBJ1-4
size: -
CDR3: CASSRDSPEEKLFF
DNA: TGCGCCAGCAGCAGGGACAGCCCCGAGGAAAAACTGTTTTTT

D: -
V: TRBV18
J: TRBJ1-1
size: -
CDR3: CASSPVGASTEAFF
DNA: TGTGCCAGCTCACCAGTGGGCGCCAGCACTGAAGCTTTCTTT

D: -
V: TRBV6-5
J: TRBJ1-2
size: -
CDR3: CASSYEAGQGYTF
DNA: TGTGCCAGCAGTTACGAGGCAGGGCAAGGCTACACCTTC

D: TRBD2
V: TRBV19
J: TRBJ2-5
size: -
CDR3: CASSMGGETRQETQYF
DNA: TGTGCCAGTAGTATGGGAGGGGAGACTAGGCAAGAGACCCAGTACTTC

D: -
V: TRBV5-1
J: TRBJ2-7
size: -
CDR3: CASSPDGGNEQYF
DNA: TGCGCCAGCAGCCCCGATGGGGGCAACGAGCAGTACTTC

D: -
V: TRBV12-5
J: TRBJ2-5
size: -
CDR3: CASGWSNEETQYF
DNA: TGTGCTAGTGGTTGGAGTAACGAAGAGACCCAGTACTTC

D: -
V: TRBV7-9
J: TRBJ1-2
size: -
CDR3: CASRGGQTLNYGYTF
DNA: TGTGCCAGCAGGGGCGGACAGACCCTTAACTATGGCTACACCTTC